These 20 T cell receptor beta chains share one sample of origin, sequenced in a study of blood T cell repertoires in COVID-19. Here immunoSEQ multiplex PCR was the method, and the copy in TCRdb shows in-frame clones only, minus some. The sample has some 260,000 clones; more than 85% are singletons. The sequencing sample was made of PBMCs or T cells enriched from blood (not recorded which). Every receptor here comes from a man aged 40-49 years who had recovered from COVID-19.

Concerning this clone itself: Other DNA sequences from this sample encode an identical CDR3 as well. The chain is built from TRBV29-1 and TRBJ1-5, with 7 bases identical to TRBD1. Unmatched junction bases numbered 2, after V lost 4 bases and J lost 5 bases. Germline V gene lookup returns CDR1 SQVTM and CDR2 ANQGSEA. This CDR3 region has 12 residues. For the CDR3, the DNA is TGCAGCGTTGGGCAGGGGGATCAGCCCCAGCATTTT. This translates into CSVGQGDQPQHF.

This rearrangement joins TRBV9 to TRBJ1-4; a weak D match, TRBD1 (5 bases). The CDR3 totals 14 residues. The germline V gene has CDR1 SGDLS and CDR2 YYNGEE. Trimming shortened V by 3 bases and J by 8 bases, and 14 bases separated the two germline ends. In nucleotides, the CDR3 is TGTGCCAGCAGCGCTGGGCAGGGAGGAGAAAAACTGTTTTTT. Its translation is CASSAGQGGEKLFF.

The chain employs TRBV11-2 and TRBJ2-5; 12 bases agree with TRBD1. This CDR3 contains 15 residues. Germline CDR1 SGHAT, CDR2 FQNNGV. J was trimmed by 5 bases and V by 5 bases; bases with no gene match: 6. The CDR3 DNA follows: TGTGCCAGCAGCCGGGGGGACAGGGGGCGGGAGACCCAGTACTTC. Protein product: CASSRGDRGRETQYF.

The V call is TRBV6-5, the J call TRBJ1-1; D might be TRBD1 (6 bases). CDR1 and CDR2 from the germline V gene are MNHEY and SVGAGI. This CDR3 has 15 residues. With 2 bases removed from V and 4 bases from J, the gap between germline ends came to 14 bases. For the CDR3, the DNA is TGTGCCAGCAGTTACGGCAGGGGCAGGGGCACTGAAGCTTTCTTT. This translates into CASSYGRGRGTEAFF.

CDR3 protein: CASSSRDSSYEQYF. The DNA of the CDR3 is TGTGCCAGCAGCAGCCGGGACAGTTCCTACGAGCAGTACTTC. V is TRBV7-2 and J is TRBJ2-7, with 7 bases aligning to TRBD1. Germline CDR1 is SGHTA and CDR2 is FQGNSA. This CDR3 has 14 amino acids. The ends lost 5 bases at V and 1 base at J; junction bases unmatched: 5. The full variable domain, with the rest looked up from reference TRBV7-2 and TRBJ2-7, is GAGVSQSPSNKVTEKGKDVELRCDPISGHTALYWYRQSLGQGLEFLIYFQGNSAPDKSGLPSDRFSAERTGGSVSTLTIQRTQQEDSAVYLCASSSRDSSYEQYFGPGTRLTVT.

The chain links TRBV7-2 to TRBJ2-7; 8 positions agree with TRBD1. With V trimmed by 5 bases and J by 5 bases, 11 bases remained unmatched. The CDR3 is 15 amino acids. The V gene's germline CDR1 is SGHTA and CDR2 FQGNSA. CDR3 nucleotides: TGTGCCAGCAGCCGGACGGGACAGGTCGGCGACGAGCAGTACTTC. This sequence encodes CASSRTGQVGDEQYF.

The CDR3 protein is CASSRRGSGRTDTQYF. The CDR3 DNA reads TGTGCCAGCAGCCGTAGAGGTAGCGGGAGGACAGATACGCAGTATTTT. The chain links TRBV28 to TRBJ2-3; the match to TRBD2 covers 10 bases. CDR1 is MDHEN and CDR2 is SYDVKM in the germline V gene. The J segment lost 3 bases and the V segment lost 6 bases, leaving 9 bases of the junction unmatched. The CDR3 is made up of 16 amino acids.

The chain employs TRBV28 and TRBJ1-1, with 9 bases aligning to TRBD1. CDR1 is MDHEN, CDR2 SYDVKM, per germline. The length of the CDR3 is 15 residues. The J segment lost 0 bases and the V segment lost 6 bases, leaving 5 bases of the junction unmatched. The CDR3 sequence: CASRTRTGVNTEAFF. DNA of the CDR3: TGTGCCAGCAGAACAAGGACAGGGGTGAACACTGAAGCTTTCTTT.

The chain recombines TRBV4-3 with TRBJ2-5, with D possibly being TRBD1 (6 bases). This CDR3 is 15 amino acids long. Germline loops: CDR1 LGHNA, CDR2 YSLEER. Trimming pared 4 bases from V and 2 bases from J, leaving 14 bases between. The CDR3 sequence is CASSLGQMTQETQYF. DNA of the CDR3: TGCGCCAGCAGCCTTGGACAGATGACTCAAGAGACCCAGTACTTC.

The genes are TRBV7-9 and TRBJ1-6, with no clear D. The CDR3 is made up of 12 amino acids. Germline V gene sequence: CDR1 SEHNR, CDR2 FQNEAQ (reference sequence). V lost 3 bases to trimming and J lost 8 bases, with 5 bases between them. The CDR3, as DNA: TGTGCCAGCAGCTTCCCAGATTCACCCCTCCACTTT. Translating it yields CASSFPDSPLHF.

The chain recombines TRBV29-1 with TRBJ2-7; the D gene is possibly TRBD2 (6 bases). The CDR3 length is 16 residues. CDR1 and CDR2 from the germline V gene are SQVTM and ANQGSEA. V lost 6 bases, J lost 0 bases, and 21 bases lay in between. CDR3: CSVAMTFPGSSYEQYF. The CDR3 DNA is TGCAGCGTGGCCATGACCTTTCCCGGGAGCTCCTACGAGCAGTACTTC.

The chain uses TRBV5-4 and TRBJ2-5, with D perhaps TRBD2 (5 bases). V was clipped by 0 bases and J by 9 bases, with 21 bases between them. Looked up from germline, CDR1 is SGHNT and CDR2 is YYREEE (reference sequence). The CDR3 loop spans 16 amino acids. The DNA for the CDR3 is TGTGCCAGCAGCTTGGGGGTGGGTGGCGGTACGGGGTCCCAGTACTTC. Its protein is CASSLGVGGGTGSQYF.

CDR3 sequence (DNA): TGTGCCAGCAGGAGAGGACTAGCGGGGGGCGCGAACACCGGGGAGCTGTTTTTT. Protein: CASRRGLAGGANTGELFF. The chain has TRBV13 and TRBJ2-2; 14 bases agree with TRBD2. Germline CDR1 is PRHDT and CDR2 is FYEKMQ (reference sequence). V lost 6 bases and J lost 0; bases outside the gene matches: 6. This CDR3 is built from 18 residues.

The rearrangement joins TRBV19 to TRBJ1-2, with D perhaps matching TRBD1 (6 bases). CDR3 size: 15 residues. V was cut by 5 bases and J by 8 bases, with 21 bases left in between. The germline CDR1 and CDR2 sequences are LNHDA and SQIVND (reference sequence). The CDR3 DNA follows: TGTGCCAGTAGTCCCGGGACATCTTCGATGAGGGGCTACACCTTC. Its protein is CASSPGTSSMRGYTF.

DNA for the CDR3: TGTGCCAGCAGTGCCCGACCCGGGCTAGCGGGGTACGAGCAGTACTTC. Amino acids: CASSARPGLAGYEQYF. The J gene is TRBJ2-7, the V gene TRBV2; 9 bases are a match to TRBD2. Germline CDR1 reads SNHLY; CDR2 reads FYNNEI. This CDR3 region has 16 residues. V gave up 4 bases and J gave up 4 bases; unmatched junction bases: 11.

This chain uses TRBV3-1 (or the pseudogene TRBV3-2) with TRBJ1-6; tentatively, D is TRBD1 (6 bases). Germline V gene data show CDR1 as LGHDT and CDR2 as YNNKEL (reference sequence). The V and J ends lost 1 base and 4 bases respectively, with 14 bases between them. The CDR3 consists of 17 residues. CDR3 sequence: CASSQGRDNPYNSPLHF. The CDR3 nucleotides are TGTGCCAGCAGCCAAGGCCGGGACAACCCTTATAATTCACCCCTCCACTTT.

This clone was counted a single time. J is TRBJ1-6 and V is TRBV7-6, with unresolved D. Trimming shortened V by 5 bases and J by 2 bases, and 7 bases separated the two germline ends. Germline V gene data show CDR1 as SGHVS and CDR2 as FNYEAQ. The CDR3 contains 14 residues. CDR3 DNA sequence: TGTGCCAGCAGCATAGAGCCCTATAATTCACCCCTCCACTTT. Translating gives CASSIEPYNSPLHF.

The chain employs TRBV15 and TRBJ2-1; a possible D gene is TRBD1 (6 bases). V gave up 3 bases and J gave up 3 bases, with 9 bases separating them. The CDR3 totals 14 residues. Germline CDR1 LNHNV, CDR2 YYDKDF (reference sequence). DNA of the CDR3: TGTGCCACCAGCAGGACAGGTGTCTACAATGAGCAGTTCTTC. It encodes CATSRTGVYNEQFF.

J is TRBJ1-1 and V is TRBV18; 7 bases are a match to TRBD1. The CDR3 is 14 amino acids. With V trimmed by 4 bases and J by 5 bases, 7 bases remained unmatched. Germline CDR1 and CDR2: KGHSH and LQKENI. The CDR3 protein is CASSQQGIATEAFF. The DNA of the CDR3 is TGTGCCAGCTCACAACAGGGGATCGCAACTGAAGCTTTCTTT.

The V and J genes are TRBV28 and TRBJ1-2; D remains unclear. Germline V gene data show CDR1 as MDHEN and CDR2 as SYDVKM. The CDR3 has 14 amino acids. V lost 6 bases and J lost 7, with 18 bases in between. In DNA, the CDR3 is TGTGCCAGCAGGTCCCATGAGAGTCTAGGTGGCTACACCTTC. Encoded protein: CASRSHESLGGYTF.